A single TCR beta chain is shown here with its context. The antigen is undetermined. This beta chain is a stray sequence in a library constructed for alpha chains; its clone size is not meaningful. This specimen comes from a study of spatial heterogeneity in lung cancer. Study-wide points: Tracking of tumor mutation counts was seen in expanded intratumoral alpha and beta TCR counts.

Time point indicated: sample taken at primary tumor resection. Germline V CDR1 and CDR2: SEHNR, FQNEAQ (reference sequence). The CDR3 runs to 14 residues. V shed 4 bases and J 6 bases; nucleotides not matched to a gene: 3. TCRdb reprocessed the 5' RACE reads via MiXCR and lists one record per CDR3 protein. The sample lists approximately 2,000 distinct CDR3 sequences, about 35% seen once, with approximately 25% in the top ten. Here the sequenced sample was lung tumor tissue, taken at surgery. The V call is TRBV7-9, the J call TRBJ2-1; 10 bases map to TRBD2. The sequence came from a male donor with early-stage non-small cell lung cancer. CDR3 protein: CASSSLAGVNEQFF. The CDR3 DNA is TGTGCCAGCAGCTCCCTAGCGGGAGTCAATGAGCAGTTCTTC.